A selection of T cell receptor beta chains follows, all from one sample in a study of response to subunit inactivated influenza vaccine. Using its own MiXCR run on the RT-PCR reads, TCRdb lists one record per CDR3 protein. The sample shows about 540,000 distinct CDR3 sequences, 20% to 25% of them seen only once. The sample also formed part of further work on T cells expressing NK-cell markers.

This specimen consisted of CD4+ T cells sorted from PBMCs, obtained about 11 days after vaccination. These receptors were obtained from a man aged 45-65 years who received an inactivated influenza vaccine. Both conserved end residues are part of each CDR3.

j_call v_call cdr3_aa
TRBJ2-1 TRBV5-1 CASSPGRAGEQFF
TRBJ2-5 TRBV5-1 CASSLSSVETQYF
TRBJ1-4 TRBV6-1 CASRGNLEKLFF
TRBJ2-3 TRBV24-1 CATSDPRGQGSTDTQYF
TRBJ1-6 TRBV4-1 CASRGLESPLHF
TRBJ2-3 TRBV12-5 CASAPGTRSTDTQYF
TRBJ2-1 TRBV11-3 CASRPNSGGPQFF
TRBJ1-2 TRBV20-1 CSARRQGASYGYTF
TRBJ1-1 TRBV6-1 CASRAEGARTEAFF
TRBJ2-7 TRBV5-1 CASSSTGGRYEQYF
TRBJ2-1 TRBV5-1 CASSATGDNEQFF
TRBJ1-5 TRBV7-2 CASSLASGNNQPQHF
TRBJ2-3 TRBV20-1 CSTNRDYTDTQYF
TRBJ2-2 TRBV29-1 CSGDRGGAGELFF
TRBJ2-1 TRBV27 CASRAGTRLNEQFF
TRBJ2-2 TRBV12-3/TRBV12-4 CASRPALNVGELFF
TRBJ2-2 TRBV11-2 CASRPPRGTSGRVKNTGELFF
TRBJ2-7 TRBV20-1 CSAWEASPYEQYF
TRBJ2-3 TRBV2 CASSSGQGYTDTQYF
TRBJ2-2 TRBV30 CAWRASGTGGIGELFF
TRBJ1-2 TRBV7-9 CASSFSGFNYGYTF
TRBJ2-1 TRBV5-1 CASSTLLAGWDNEQFF
TRBJ1-1 TRBV5-1 CASRVTPNTEAFF
TRBJ2-3 TRBV11-3 CASSPGIQISTDTQYF
TRBJ1-1 TRBV14 CASNRQGPRSEAFF
TRBJ2-5 TRBV5-1 CASGGTSGEETQYF
TRBJ2-7 TRBV28 CASNSFYEQYF
TRBJ1-1 TRBV7-2 CASSLVGGGYTEAFF
TRBJ2-5 TRBV7-9 CASSLNLAGNQETQYF
TRBJ1-2 TRBV6-5 CASGPPWGYTF
TRBJ2-4 TRBV10-2 CASSASKQAKNIQYF
TRBJ2-7 TRBV6-1 CASSDGGPSYEQYF
TRBJ2-5 TRBV11-2 CASSLVLAGALIIQETQYF
TRBJ2-7 TRBV4-3 CASSQDTDTYEQYF
TRBJ2-1 TRBV11-2 CASSQPRTSVFSYNEQFF
TRBJ2-3 TRBV4-1 CASSQASALQSTDTQYF
TRBJ2-1 TRBV5-1 CASSPGTSSLQEEQFF
TRBJ1-2 TRBV4-3 CASSQGNWANYGYTF
TRBJ2-3 TRBV7-2 CASRRTSGGALDTQYF
TRBJ2-7 TRBV5-5 CASSTRTGFEQYF
TRBJ2-5 TRBV6-1 CASSLDWGALRETQYF
TRBJ2-1 TRBV7-2 CASSLSRGLEQFF
TRBJ2-3 TRBV28 CAGGGGHSTDTQYF
TRBJ2-3 TRBV4-2 CASSQDPSGGAERTDTQYF
TRBJ1-1 TRBV12-3/TRBV12-4 CASKRWAFF